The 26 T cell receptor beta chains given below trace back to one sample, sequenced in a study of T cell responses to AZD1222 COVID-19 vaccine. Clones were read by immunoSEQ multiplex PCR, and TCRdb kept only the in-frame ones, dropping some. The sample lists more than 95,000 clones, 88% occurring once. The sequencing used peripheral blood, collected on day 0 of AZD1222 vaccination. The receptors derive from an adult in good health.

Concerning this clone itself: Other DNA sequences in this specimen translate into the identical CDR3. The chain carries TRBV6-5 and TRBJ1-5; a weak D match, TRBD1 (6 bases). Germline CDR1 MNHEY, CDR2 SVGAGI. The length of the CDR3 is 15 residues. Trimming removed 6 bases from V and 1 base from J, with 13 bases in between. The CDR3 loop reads CASSRNRESNQPQHF. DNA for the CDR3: TGTGCCAGCAGCCGTAACAGGGAGAGCAATCAGCCCCAGCATTTT.

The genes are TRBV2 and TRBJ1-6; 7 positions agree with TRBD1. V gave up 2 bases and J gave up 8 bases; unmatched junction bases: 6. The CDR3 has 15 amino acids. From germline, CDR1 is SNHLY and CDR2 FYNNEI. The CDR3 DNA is TGTGCCAGCAGTGAAAGGCAGGGGGTTTATTCACCCCTCCACTTT. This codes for CASSERQGVYSPLHF.

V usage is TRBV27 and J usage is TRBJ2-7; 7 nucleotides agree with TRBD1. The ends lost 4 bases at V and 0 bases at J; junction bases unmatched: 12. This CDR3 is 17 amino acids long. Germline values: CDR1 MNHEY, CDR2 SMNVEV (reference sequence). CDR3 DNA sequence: TGTGCCAGCAGTTGGTCACTCAGGGGGTTAGTCTCCTACGAGCAGTACTTC. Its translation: CASSWSLRGLVSYEQYF.

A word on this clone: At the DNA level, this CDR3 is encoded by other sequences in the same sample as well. CDR3 region: CASSHEGGSSYNSPLHF. The DNA for the CDR3 is TGTGCCAGCAGCCATGAAGGGGGAAGCTCCTATAATTCACCCCTCCACTTT. V usage is TRBV9 and J usage is TRBJ1-6, with D tentatively TRBD1 (6 bases). With 4 bases removed from V and 0 bases from J, the gap between germline ends came to 14 bases. Looked up from germline, CDR1 is SGDLS and CDR2 is YYNGEE. This CDR3 comprises 17 residues.

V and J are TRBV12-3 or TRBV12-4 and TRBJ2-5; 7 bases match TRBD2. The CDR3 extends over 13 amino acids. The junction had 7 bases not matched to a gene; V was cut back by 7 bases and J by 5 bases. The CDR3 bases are TGTGCCAGCACCTGGGGGGGAATGGAGACCCAGTACTTC. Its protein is CASTWGGMETQYF.

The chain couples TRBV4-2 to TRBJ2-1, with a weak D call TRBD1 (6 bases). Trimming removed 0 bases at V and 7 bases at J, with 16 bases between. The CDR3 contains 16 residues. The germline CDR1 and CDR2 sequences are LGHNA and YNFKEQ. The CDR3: CASSQEVGDIGNEQFF. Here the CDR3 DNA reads TGTGCCAGCAGCCAAGAAGTGGGGGACATCGGGAATGAGCAGTTCTTC.

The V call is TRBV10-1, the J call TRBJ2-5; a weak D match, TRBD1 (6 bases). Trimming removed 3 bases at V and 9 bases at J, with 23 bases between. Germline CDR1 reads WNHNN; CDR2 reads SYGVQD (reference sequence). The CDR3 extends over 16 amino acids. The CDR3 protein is CASSDPMDSAIGAQYF. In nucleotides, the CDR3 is TGCGCCAGCAGTGACCCGATGGACAGCGCTATAGGGGCCCAGTACTTC.

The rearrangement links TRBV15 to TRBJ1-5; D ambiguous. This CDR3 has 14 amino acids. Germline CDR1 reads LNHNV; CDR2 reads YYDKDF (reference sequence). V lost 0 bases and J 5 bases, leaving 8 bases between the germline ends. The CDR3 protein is CATSRDPGDQPQHF. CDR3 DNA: TGTGCCACCAGCAGAGATCCCGGAGATCAGCCCCAGCATTTT.

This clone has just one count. For the CDR3, the DNA is TGTGCCAGCAGTTATCGTGACAGACTATACGAGCAGTACTTC. As protein: CASSYRDRLYEQYF. This sequence joins TRBV6-5 and TRBJ2-7; D is perhaps TRBD1 or TRBD2 (5 bases each). Germline-derived CDR1 and CDR2 are MNHEY and SVGAGI. Deletions cut 3 bases from V and 4 bases from J, with 13 bases between. The CDR3 consists of 14 residues.

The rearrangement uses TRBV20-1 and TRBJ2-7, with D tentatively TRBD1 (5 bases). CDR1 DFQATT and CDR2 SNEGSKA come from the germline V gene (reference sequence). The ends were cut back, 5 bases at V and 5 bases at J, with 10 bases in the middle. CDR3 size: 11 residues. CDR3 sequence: CSAQDKDEQYF. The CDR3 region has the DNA TGCAGTGCTCAGGACAAAGACGAGCAGTACTTC.

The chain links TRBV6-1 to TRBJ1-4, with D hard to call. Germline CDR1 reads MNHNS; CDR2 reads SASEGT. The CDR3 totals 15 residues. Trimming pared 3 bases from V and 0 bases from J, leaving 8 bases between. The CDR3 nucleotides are TGTGCCAGCAGTGAGCCAGGTTCAACTAATGAAAAACTGTTTTTT. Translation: CASSEPGSTNEKLFF.

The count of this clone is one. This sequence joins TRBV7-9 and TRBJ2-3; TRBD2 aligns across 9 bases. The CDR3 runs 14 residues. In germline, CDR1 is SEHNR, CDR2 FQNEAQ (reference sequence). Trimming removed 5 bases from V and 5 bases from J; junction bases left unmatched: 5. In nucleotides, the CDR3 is TGTGCCAGCAGCCCCCGGACTAGCGAAGATACGCAGTATTTT. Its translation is CASSPRTSEDTQYF.

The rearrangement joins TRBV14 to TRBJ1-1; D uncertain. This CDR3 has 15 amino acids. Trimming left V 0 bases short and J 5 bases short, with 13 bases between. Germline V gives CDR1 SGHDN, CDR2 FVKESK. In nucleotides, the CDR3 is TGTGCCAGCAGCCAAGACAATTCTCCGAGGACTGAAGCTTTCTTT. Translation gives CASSQDNSPRTEAFF.

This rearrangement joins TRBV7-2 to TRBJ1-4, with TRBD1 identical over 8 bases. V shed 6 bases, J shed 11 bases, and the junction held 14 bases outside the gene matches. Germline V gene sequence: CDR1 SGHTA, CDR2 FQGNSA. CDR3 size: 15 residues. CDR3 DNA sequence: TGTGCCAGCAGTGCCCTTGGGGGGACAGGAGTCAAACTGTTTTTT. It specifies CASSALGGTGVKLFF.

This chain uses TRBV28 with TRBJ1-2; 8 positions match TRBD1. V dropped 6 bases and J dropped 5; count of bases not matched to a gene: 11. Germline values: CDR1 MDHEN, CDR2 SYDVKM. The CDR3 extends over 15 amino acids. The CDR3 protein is CASSSSGGVGYGYTF. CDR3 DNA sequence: TGTGCCAGCAGCTCATCAGGGGGCGTCGGTTATGGCTACACCTTC.

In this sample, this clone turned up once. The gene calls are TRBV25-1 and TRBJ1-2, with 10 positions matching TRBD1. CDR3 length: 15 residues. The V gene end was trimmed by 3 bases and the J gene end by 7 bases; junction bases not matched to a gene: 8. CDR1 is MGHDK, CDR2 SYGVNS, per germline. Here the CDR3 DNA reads TGTGCCAGCAGTGACGGACAGGGGGATCGCTCTGGCTACACCTTC. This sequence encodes CASSDGQGDRSGYTF.

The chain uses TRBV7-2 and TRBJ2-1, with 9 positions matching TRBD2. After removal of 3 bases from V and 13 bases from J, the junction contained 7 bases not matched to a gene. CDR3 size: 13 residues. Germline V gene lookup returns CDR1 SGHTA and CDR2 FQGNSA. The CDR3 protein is CASSLQREVEQFF. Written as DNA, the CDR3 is TGTGCCAGCAGCTTGCAGCGGGAGGTAGAACAGTTCTTC.

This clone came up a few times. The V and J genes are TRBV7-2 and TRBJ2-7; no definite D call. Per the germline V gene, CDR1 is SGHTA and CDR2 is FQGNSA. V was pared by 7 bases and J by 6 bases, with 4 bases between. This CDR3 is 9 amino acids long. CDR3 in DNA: TGTGCCAGCACTGCCGAGCAGTACTTC. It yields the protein CASTAEQYF.

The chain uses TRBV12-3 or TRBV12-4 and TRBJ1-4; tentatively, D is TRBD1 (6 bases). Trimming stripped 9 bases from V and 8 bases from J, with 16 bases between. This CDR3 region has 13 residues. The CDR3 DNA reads TGTGCCAGTCGTGGGGGCGCGAGAGAAAAACTGTTTTTT. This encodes CASRGGAREKLFF.

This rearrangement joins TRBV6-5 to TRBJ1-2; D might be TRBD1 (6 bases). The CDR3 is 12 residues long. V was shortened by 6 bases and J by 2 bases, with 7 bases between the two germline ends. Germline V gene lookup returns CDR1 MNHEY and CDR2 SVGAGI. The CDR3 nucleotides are TGTGCCAGCAGACAGGGCAACTATGGCTACACCTTC. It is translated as CASRQGNYGYTF.

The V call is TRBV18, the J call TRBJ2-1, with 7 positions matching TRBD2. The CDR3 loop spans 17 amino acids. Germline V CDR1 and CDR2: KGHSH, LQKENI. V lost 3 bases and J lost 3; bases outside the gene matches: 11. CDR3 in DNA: TGTGCCAGCTCACCTCGGATCCAGCGGGAACACTACAATGAGCAGTTCTTC. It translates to CASSPRIQREHYNEQFF.

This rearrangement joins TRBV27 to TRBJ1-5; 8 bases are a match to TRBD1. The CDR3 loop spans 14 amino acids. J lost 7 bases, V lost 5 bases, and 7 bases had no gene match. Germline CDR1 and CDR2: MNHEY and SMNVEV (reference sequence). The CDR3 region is CASSQGAGRQPQHF. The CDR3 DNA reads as TGTGCCAGCAGTCAGGGGGCGGGGAGGCAGCCCCAGCATTTT.

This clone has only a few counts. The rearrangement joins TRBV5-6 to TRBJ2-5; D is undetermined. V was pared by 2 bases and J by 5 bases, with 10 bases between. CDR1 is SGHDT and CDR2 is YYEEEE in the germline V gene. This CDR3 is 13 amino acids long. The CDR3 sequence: CASSFVERETQYF. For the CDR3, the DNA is TGTGCCAGCAGCTTTGTCGAGAGGGAGACCCAGTACTTC.

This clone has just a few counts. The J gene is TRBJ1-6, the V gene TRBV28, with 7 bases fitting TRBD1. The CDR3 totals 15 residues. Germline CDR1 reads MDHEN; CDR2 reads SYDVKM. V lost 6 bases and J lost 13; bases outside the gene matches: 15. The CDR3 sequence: CASRLQDRVGIPLHF. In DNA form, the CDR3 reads TGTGCCAGCAGACTCCAAGACAGGGTCGGAATCCCCCTCCACTTT. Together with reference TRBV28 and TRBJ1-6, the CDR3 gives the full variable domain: DVKVTQSSRYLVKRTGEKVFLECVQDMDHENMFWYRQDPGLGLRLIYFSYDVKMKEKGDIPEGYSVSREKKERFSLILESASTNQTSMYLCASRLQDRVGIPLHFGNGTRLTVT.

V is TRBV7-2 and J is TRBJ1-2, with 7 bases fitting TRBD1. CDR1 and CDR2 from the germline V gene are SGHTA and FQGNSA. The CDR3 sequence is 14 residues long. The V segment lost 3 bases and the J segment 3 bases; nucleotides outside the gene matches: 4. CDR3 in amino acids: CASSFGTGDYGYTF. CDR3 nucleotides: TGTGCCAGCAGCTTTGGTACAGGGGACTATGGCTACACCTTC.

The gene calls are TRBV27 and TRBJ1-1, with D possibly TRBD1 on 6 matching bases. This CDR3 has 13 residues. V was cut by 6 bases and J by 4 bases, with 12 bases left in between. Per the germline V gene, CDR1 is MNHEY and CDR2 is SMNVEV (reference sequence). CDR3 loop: CASRPWGATEAFF. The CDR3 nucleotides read TGTGCCAGCAGACCATGGGGGGCCACTGAAGCTTTCTTT.